This TCR beta chain was retrieved from a study of cytomegalovirus exposure and HLA in healthy donors. Profiled with immunoSEQ multiplex PCR; TCRdb holds only in-frame clones, not every one. The sample holds 100,000 to 150,000 clones, approximately 90% seen once. This clone was observed a handful of times. The clonotype was recovered from a woman between 18 and 30 years old in good health and CMV-seronegative. Source material: PBMCs.

The CDR3 spells CAWSEGMNTEAFF. The CDR3 bases are TGTGCCTGGAGCGAGGGAATGAACACTGAAGCTTTCTTT. The rearrangement links TRBV30 to TRBJ1-1; D is undetermined. Trimming took off 3 bases at V and 0 bases at J, with 8 bases between the two ends. The CDR3 runs 13 residues. Germline V gene sequence: CDR1 GTSNPN, CDR2 SVGIG (reference sequence).